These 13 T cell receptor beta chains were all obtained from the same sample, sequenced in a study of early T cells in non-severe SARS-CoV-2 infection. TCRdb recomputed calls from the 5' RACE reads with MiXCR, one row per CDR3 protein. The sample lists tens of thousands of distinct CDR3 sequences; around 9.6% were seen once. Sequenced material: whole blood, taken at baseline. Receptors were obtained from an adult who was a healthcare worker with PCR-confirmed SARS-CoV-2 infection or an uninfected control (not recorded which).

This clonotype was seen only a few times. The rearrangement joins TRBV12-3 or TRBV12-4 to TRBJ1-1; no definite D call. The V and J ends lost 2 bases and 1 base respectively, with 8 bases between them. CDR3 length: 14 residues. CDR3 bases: TGTGCCAGCAGTTTATCGGAGTCGAACACTGAAGCTTTCTTT. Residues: CASSLSESNTEAFF.

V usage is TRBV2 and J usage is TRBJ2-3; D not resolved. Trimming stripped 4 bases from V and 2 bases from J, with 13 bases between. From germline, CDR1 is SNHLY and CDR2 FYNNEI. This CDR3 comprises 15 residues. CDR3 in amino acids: CASSGPRLNTDTQYF. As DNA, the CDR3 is TGTGCCAGCAGTGGGCCGCGACTTAACACAGATACGCAGTATTTT.

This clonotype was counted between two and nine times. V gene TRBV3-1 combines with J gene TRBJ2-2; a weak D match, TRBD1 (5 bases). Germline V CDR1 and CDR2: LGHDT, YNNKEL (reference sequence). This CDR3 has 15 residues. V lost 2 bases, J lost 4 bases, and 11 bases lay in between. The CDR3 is CASSQRTFGTGELFF. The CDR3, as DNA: TGTGCCAGCAGCCAACGGACATTCGGCACCGGGGAGCTGTTTTTT.

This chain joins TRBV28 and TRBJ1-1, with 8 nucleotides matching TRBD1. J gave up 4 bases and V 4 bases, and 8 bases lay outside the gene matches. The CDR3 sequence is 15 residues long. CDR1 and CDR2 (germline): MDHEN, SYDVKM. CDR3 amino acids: CASSSVDRVGTEAFF. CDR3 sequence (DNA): TGTGCCAGCAGTTCCGTGGACAGGGTGGGCACTGAAGCTTTCTTT.

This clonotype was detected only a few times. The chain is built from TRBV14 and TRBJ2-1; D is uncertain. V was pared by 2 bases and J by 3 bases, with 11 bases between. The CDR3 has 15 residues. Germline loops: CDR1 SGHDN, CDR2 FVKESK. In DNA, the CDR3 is TGTGCCAGCAGCCAAAGCTCACTACTCTACAATGAGCAGTTCTTC. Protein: CASSQSSLLYNEQFF.

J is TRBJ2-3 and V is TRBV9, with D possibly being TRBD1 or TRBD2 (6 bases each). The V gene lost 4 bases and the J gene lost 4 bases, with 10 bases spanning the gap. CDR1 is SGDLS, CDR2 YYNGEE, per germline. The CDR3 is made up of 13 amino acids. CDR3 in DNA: TGTGCCAGCAGCTTGAGGGGGGCAGATACGCAGTATTTT. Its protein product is CASSLRGADTQYF.

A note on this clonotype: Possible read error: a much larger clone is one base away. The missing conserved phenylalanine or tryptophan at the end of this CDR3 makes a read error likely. The CDR3 here is CASSYSTRSFTYEQYL. The CDR3 DNA sequence: TGTGCCAGCAGTTACTCGACGAGGAGTTTTACCTACGAGCAGTACCTC. The rearrangement joins TRBV6-2 or TRBV6-3 to TRBJ2-7; unclear D gene. Germline loops: CDR1 MNHEY, CDR2 SVGEGT. The CDR3 is made up of 16 amino acids. The V and J ends lost 0 bases and 2 bases respectively, with 14 bases between them.

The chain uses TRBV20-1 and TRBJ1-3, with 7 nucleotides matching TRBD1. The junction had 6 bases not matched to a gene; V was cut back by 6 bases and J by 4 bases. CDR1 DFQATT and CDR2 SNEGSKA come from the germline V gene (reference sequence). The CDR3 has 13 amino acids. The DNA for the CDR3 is TGCAGTGCCATCAACAGGGGCGGAAACACCATATATTTT. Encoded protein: CSAINRGGNTIYF.

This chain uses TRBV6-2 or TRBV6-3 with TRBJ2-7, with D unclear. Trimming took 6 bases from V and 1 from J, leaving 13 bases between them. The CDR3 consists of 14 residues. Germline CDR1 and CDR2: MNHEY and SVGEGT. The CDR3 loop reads CASSQPDGSYEQYF. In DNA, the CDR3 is TGTGCCAGCAGCCAACCGGACGGGTCCTACGAGCAGTACTTC.

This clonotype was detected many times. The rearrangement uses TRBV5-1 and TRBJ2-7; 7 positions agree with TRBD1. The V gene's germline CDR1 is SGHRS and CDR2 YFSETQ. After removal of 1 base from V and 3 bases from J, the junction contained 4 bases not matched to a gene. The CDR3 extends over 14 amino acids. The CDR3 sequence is CASSLRDSLYEQYF. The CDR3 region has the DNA TGCGCCAGCAGCTTGAGGGACAGCCTCTACGAGCAGTACTTC.

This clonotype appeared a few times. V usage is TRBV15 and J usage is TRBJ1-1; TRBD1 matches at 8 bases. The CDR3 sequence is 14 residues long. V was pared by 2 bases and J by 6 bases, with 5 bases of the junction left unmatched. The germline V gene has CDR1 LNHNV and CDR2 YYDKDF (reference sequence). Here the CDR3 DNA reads TGTGCCACCAGCAGAAGGACAGGGATCGCTGAAGCTTTCTTT. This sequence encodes CATSRRTGIAEAFF.

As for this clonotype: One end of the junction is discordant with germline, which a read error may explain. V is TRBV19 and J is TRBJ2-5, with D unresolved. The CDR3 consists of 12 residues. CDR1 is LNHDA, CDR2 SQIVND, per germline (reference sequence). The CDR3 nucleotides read TGTGCCGGTAGTACATCGGAGGAGACCCAGTACTTC. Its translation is CAGSTSEETQYF.

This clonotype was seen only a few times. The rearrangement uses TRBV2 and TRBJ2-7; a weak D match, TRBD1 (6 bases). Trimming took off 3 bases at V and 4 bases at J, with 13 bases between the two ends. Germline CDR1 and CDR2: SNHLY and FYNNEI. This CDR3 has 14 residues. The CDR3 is CASSENRDGYEQYF. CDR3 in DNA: TGTGCCAGCAGTGAGAACAGGGACGGATACGAGCAGTACTTC. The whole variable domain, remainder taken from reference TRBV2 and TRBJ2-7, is EPEVTQTPSHQVTQMGQEVILRCVPISNHLYFYWYRQILGQKVEFLVSFYNNEISEKSEIFDDQFSVERPDGSNFTLKIRSTKLEDSAMYFCASSENRDGYEQYFGPGTRLTVT.